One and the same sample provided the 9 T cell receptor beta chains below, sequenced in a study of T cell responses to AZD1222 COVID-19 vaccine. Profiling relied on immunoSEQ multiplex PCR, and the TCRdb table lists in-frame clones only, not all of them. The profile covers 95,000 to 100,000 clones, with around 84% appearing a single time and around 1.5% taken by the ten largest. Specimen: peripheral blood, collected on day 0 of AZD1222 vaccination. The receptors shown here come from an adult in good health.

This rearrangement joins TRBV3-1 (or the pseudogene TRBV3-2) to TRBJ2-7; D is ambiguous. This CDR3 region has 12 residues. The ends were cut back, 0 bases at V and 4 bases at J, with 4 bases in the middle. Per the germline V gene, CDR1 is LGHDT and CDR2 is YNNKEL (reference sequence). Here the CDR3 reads CASSQDGYEQYF. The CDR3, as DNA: TGTGCCAGCAGCCAAGATGGGTACGAGCAGTACTTC.

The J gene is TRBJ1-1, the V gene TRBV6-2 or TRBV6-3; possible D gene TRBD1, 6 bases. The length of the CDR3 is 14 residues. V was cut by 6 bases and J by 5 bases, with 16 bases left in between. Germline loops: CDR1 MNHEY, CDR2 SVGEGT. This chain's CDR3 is CASSHRGVATEAFF. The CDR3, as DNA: TGTGCCAGCAGCCATAGGGGGGTGGCGACTGAAGCTTTCTTT.

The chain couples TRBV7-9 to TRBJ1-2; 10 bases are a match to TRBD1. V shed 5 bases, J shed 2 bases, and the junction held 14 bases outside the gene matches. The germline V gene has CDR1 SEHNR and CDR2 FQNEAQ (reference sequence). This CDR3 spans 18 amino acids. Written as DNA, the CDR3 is TGTGCCAGCAGCCTAAGACAGGGGGCCTGGGATGGGAACTATGGCTACACCTTC. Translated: CASSLRQGAWDGNYGYTF.

The chain's CDR3 is CASSVTPGASRDTEAFF. The DNA for the CDR3 is TGTGCCAGCAGCGTTACTCCCGGGGCCTCAAGGGACACTGAAGCTTTCTTT. The chain joins TRBV9 to TRBJ1-1; D may be TRBD1 (5 bases). Germline loops: CDR1 SGDLS, CDR2 YYNGEE. The CDR3 runs 17 residues. Trimming pared 2 bases from V and 3 bases from J, leaving 20 bases between.

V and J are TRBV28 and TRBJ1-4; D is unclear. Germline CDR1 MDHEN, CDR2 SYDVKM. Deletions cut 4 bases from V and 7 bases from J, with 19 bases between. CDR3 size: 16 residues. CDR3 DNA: TGTGCCAGCAGTTACCCTGAGGACGCGAAGCGTGAAAAACTGTTTTTT. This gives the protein CASSYPEDAKREKLFF.

CDR3 in DNA: TGTGCCAGCAGTTACTCTTGGGGCGGGAGCACTGAAGCTTTCTTT. This codes for CASSYSWGGSTEAFF. The chain has TRBV6-5 and TRBJ1-1, with D perhaps matching TRBD1 (5 bases). CDR1 and CDR2 (germline): MNHEY, SVGAGI. This CDR3 has 15 residues. Between the trimmed V and J ends, which lost 0 bases and 4 bases, there was a span of 12 bases.

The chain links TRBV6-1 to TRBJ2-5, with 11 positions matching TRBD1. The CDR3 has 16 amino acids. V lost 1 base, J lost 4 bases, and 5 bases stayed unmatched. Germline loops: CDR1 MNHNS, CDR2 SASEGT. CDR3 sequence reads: CASSEVTGTGGETQYF. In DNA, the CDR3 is TGTGCCAGCAGTGAAGTTACCGGGACAGGGGGAGAGACCCAGTACTTC.

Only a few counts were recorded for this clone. The CDR3 DNA reads TGCGCCAGCACTTCGACAGGGGCTGCAACTAATGAAAAACTGTTTTTT. Residues: CASTSTGAATNEKLFF. The chain combines TRBV5-1 with TRBJ1-4, with 8 bases lining up with TRBD1. J gave up 0 bases and V 6 bases, and 7 bases lay outside the gene matches. Germline CDR1 SGHRS, CDR2 YFSETQ. This CDR3 has 16 residues. Complete variable domain (other parts from reference TRBV5-1 and TRBJ1-4): KAGVTQTPRYLIKTRGQQVTLSCSPISGHRSVSWYQQTPGQGLQFLFEYFSETQRNKGNFPGRFSGRQFSNSRSEMNVSTLELGDSALYLCASTSTGAATNEKLFFGSGTQLSVL.

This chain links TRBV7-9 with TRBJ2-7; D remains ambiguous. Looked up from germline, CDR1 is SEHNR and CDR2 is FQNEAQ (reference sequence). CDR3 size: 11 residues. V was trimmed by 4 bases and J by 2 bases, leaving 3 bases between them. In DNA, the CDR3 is TGTGCCAGCAGCTCTACCTACGAGCAGTACTTC. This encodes CASSSTYEQYF.